This TCR beta chain was retrieved from a study of response to subunit inactivated influenza vaccine. TCRdb re-called the RT-PCR reads with MiXCR, one entry per CDR3 protein. This repertoire shows around 580,000 distinct CDR3 sequences, approximately 14% found once; its top ten account for 11%. The origin of this receptor is a man in his fifties or sixties who received an inactivated influenza vaccine. The sequences come from PBMCs from blood, collected about 13 days after vaccination.

The CDR3 bases are TGCAGTGCTAGCGGACGCCTCCTGGGCACAGATACGCAGTATTTT. It encodes CSASGRLLGTDTQYF. The chain combines TRBV20-1 with TRBJ2-3; no definite D call. Trimming pared 3 bases from V and 1 base from J, leaving 14 bases between. The CDR3 runs to 15 residues. Per germline, CDR1 DFQATT and CDR2 SNEGSKA (reference sequence).